This is a list of T cell receptor beta chains from one sample in a study of cytomegalovirus exposure and HLA in healthy donors. Assay: immunoSEQ multiplex PCR; the TCRdb copy retains only in-frame clones and omits some. This sample's clone table lists some 46,000 clones. The sequenced sample consisted of PBMCs. Receptors originate from a woman in her 30s in good health and CMV-seronegative. Both conserved end residues are part of each CDR3. The order of the fields is D gene, J gene, V gene, CDR3 DNA, CDR3 protein. The D gene is left open where the match is weak.

D gene: TRBD1
J gene: TRBJ1-5
V gene: TRBV18
CDR3 DNA: TGTGCCAGCTCACCGAGACAGGGGGGGTTCAATCAGCCCCAGCATTTT
CDR3 protein: CASSPRQGGFNQPQHF

D gene: NA
J gene: TRBJ1-1
V gene: TRBV6-1
CDR3 DNA: TGTGCCAGCAGTGATGAGGTGTACACTGAAGCTTTCTTT
CDR3 protein: CASSDEVYTEAFF

D gene: TRBD1
J gene: TRBJ2-1
V gene: TRBV19
CDR3 DNA: TGTGCCAGTAGTTTGCCGACAGGGTACAATGAGCAGTTCTTC
CDR3 protein: CASSLPTGYNEQFF

D gene: TRBD1
J gene: TRBJ1-2
V gene: TRBV5-4
CDR3 DNA: TGTGCCAGCAGCCTCCCCCGGACAGGGGGGGACTATGGCTACACCTTC
CDR3 protein: CASSLPRTGGDYGYTF

D gene: NA
J gene: TRBJ2-7
V gene: TRBV19
CDR3 DNA: TGTGCCAGTAGTATAATGGGGGCTGGAGAGCAGTACTTC
CDR3 protein: CASSIMGAGEQYF

D gene: NA
J gene: TRBJ1-2
V gene: TRBV6-5
CDR3 DNA: TGTGCCACACACCAAGGGGCCTATGGCTACACCTTC
CDR3 protein: CATHQGAYGYTF

D gene: TRBD1
J gene: TRBJ1-2
V gene: TRBV5-1
CDR3 DNA: TGCGCCAGCAGCTTAGGACAGGGGGGCCTCAACTATGGCTACACCTTC
CDR3 protein: CASSLGQGGLNYGYTF

D gene: NA
J gene: TRBJ1-1
V gene: TRBV19
CDR3 DNA: TGTGCCAGTACCAAAGAGAAATACACTGAAGCTTTCTTT
CDR3 protein: CASTKEKYTEAFF

D gene: NA
J gene: TRBJ2-5
V gene: TRBV20-1
CDR3 DNA: TGCAGTGTCCTTGCGTTGGAGACCCAGTACTTC
CDR3 protein: CSVLALETQYF

D gene: TRBD1
J gene: TRBJ2-2
V gene: TRBV4-2
CDR3 DNA: TGTGCCAGCAGCCAAGGAGACAGGGAGTACGGGGAGCTGTTTTTT
CDR3 protein: CASSQGDREYGELFF